These T cell receptor beta chains were read from a single sample in a study of metastatic and nonmetastatic thyroid tumors. TCRdb redid the clone calls on the PCR reads using MiXCR. This sample yields about 35,000 clones, of which around 20% are seen a single time; about 17% belongs to the top ten. The sequenced sample was blood. These receptors were taken from a female donor with papillary thyroid cancer or a benign thyroid nodule (not recorded which). Some clones in this sample may be carry-over from other donors' samples. CDR3s include the opening cysteine and the closing phenylalanine or tryptophan. Fields, in order: V gene, D gene, J gene, clone size, CDR3 DNA, CDR3 protein. A D gene is named only where the DNA matches it firmly. Some rows have no size entry. The others give once, few or many, or a class for an expanded clone.

TRBV5-1	-	TRBJ2-2	-	TGCGCCAGCAGCTTGCGGACTACAGGGGCCGGGGAGCTGTTTTTT	CASSLRTTGAGELFF
TRBV6-4	-	TRBJ2-7	-	TGTGCCAGCAGTGGGGGGAGTGGGTACGAGCAGTACTTC	CASSGGSGYEQYF
TRBV19	TRBD1	TRBJ1-1	many	TGTGCCAGTAGTATGGTTGACAGGGGGCTTAATAAAGCTTTCTTT	CASSMVDRGLNKAFF
TRBV6-2/TRBV6-3	-	TRBJ2-3	many	TGTGCCAGCAGTTCCCGGGAACCCACAGATACGCAGTATTTT	CASSSREPTDTQYF
TRBV30	TRBD2	TRBJ2-1	-	TGTGCCTGGACTGGGACTAACCACAATGAGCAGTTCTTC	CAWTGTNHNEQFF
TRBV5-5	-	TRBJ2-2	many	TGTGCCAGCAGGAGGGATGGCGGGGAGCTGTTTTTT	CASRRDGGELFF
TRBV27	-	TRBJ2-7	few	TGTGCCAGCAGTTTATCTACTCACCCTACGAGCCAGTACTTC	CASSLSTHPTSQYF
TRBV20-1	-	TRBJ1-6	many	TGCAGTGCTAGGGGACAAAATAATTCACCCCTCCACTTT	CSARGQNNSPLHF
TRBV19	-	TRBJ2-2	many	TGTGCCAGTAGTCTCTATTACAGGGCAACGAACACCGGGGAGCTGTTTTTT	CASSLYYRATNTGELFF
TRBV27	-	TRBJ2-3	many	TGTGCCAGCAGTTTATCGCGAAGGAGCACAGATACGCAGTATTTT	CASSLSRRSTDTQYF
TRBV4-3	-	TRBJ1-1	-	TGCGCCAGCAGCCCGGCACGTCGGACTGAAGCTTTCTTT	CASSPARRTEAFF
TRBV6-1	-	TRBJ2-1	-	TGTGCCAGCAGACTGACGGGGGTCGGGAAGTTCTTC	CASRLTGVGKFF
TRBV30	-	TRBJ2-5	many	TGTGCCTGGAGCGAAACGCAGGTCGCGGGTGGGACCCAGTACTTC	CAWSETQVAGGTQYF
TRBV6-1	TRBD2	TRBJ2-5	-	TGTGCCAGCAGCCCTAGAATAGCGGGAAGACAAGAGACCCAGTACTTC	CASSPRIAGRQETQYF
TRBV6-1	-	TRBJ2-3	few	TGTGCCAGCATCTCTAGGTGGGATCCTAGCACAGATACGCAGTATTTT	CASISRWDPSTDTQYF
TRBV20-1	TRBD2	TRBJ2-1	-	TGCAGTGCTAGAGTCCTAGCGGGGGGACACTACAATGAGCAGTTCTTC	CSARVLAGGHYNEQFF
TRBV2	TRBD2	TRBJ2-3	-	TGTGCCAGCATAGGTCGGGAGGGCCAAAAGACGCAGTATTTT	CASIGREGQKTQYF
TRBV5-4	-	TRBJ2-5	-	TGTGCCAGCAGCTTGGGGGGCAACGTGCCACTACAAGAGACCCAGTACTTC	CASSLGGNVPLQETQYF